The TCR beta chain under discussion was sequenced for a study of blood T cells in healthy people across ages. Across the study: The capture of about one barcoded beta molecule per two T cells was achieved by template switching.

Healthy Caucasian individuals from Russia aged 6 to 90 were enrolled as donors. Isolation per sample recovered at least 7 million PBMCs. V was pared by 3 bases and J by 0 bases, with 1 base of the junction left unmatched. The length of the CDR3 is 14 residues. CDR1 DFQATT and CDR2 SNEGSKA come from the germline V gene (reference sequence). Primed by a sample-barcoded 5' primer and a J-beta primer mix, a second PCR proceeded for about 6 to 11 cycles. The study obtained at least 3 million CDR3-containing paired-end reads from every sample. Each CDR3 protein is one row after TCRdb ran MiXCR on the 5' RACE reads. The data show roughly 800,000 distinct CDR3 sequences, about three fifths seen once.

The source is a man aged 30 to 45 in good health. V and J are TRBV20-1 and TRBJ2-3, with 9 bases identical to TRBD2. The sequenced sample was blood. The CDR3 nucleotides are TGCAGTGCTAGTGCGGGAGGGAGCACAGATACGCAGTATTTT. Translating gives CSASAGGSTDTQYF.